This T cell receptor (beta chain) was recovered during a study of shared clonotypes between healthy human individuals. Genomic DNA, for the unsorted samples, came from 80 million to 100 million PBMCs. The CDR3 totals 16 residues. Trimming removed 5 bases at V and 2 bases at J, with 19 bases between. Germline V CDR1 and CDR2: LGHNT, FRNRAP. Produced via immunoSEQ multiplex PCR; TCRdb's table is partial and in-frame only. The sample shows around 500,000 clones, roughly 80% of them seen only once. Study conclusions and caveats: In having few donors, the study represented limited genetic and exposure-history diversity.

Regarding this clone: Antigen: not known.

Specimen: PBMCs. V usage is TRBV12-5 and J usage is TRBJ2-7; TRBD2 is a possible D gene (6 bases). The clonotype originates from a woman aged 40-49 years in good health. Some clones in this sample may be carry-over from other donors' samples. CDR3 amino acids: CASGPPGGTRAYEQYF. CDR3 in DNA: TGTGCTAGTGGTCCCCCAGGAGGGACGCGGGCCTACGAGCAGTACTTC.